This entry lists 23 T cell receptor beta chains sequenced from one sample in a study of blood T cell repertoires in COVID-19. Libraries were prepared by immunoSEQ multiplex PCR; TCRdb keeps only in-frame clonotypes and omits some of them. The sample carries hundreds of thousands of clones, 88% recorded once. Sequencing was carried out using PBMCs or T cells enriched from blood (not recorded which). The receptors derive from a young woman who had recovered from COVID-19.

The V gene is TRBV5-6, the J gene TRBJ2-7; a weak D match, TRBD1 (5 bases). Per the germline V gene, CDR1 is SGHDT and CDR2 is YYEEEE. V was trimmed by 3 bases and J by 5 bases, leaving 12 bases between them. The CDR3 is 13 amino acids. Written as DNA, the CDR3 is TGTGCCAGCAGCTCGACAGTTTCAAACGAGCAGTACTTC. The encoded protein is CASSSTVSNEQYF. Using reference TRBV5-6 and TRBJ2-7 for the parts outside the CDR3, the full variable domain is DAGVTQSPTHLIKTRGQQVTLRCSPKSGHDTVSWYQQALGQGPQFIFQYYEEEERQRGNFPDRFSGHQFPNYSSELNVNALLLGDSALYLCASSSTVSNEQYFGPGTRLTVT.

This chain links TRBV5-1 with TRBJ2-5, with 9 bases matching TRBD2. Losses at the gene ends were 0 bases for V and 4 bases for J; bases not matched to a gene: 7. This CDR3 spans 16 amino acids. Germline CDR1 and CDR2: SGHRS and YFSETQ. The CDR3 loop reads CASSLVGSGSGETQYF. The CDR3 DNA reads TGCGCCAGCAGCTTGGTGGGTAGCGGGAGTGGAGAGACCCAGTACTTC. The complete variable domain, with remaining parts taken from reference TRBV5-1 and TRBJ2-5, reads KAGVTQTPRYLIKTRGQQVTLSCSPISGHRSVSWYQQTPGQGLQFLFEYFSETQRNKGNFPGRFSGRQFSNSRSEMNVSTLELGDSALYLCASSLVGSGSGETQYFGPGTRLLVL.

In this sample, this clone turned up once. Here the CDR3 reads CASSRRGRGNYGYTF. CDR3 sequence (DNA): TGTGCCAGCAGCCGCAGGGGGCGCGGGAACTATGGCTACACCTTC. V gene TRBV7-2 combines with J gene TRBJ1-2, with 8 positions matching TRBD1. The CDR3 is 15 residues long. Germline V gene data show CDR1 as SGHTA and CDR2 as FQGNSA. Unmatched junction bases numbered 7, after V lost 5 bases and J lost 2 bases.

This clone has a handful of counts. This chain uses TRBV25-1 with TRBJ2-1; 7 positions match TRBD1. This CDR3 spans 14 amino acids. The J segment lost 7 bases and the V segment lost 4 bases, leaving 7 bases of the junction unmatched. The germline V gene has CDR1 MGHDK and CDR2 SYGVNS. The CDR3 loop reads CASSARQGLNEQFF. The CDR3 DNA is TGTGCCAGCAGTGCCCGACAGGGTCTAAATGAGCAGTTCTTC.

The chain combines TRBV23-1 with TRBJ2-1, with D maybe TRBD2 (5 bases). TRBV23-1 is an ORF, and what it does is uncertain. This CDR3 spans 15 amino acids. The V and J ends lost 9 bases and 8 bases respectively, with 23 bases between them. This CDR3 is CASPVLRTEADEQFF. The CDR3 nucleotides read TGCGCCAGTCCGGTACTGCGGACGGAGGCCGATGAGCAGTTCTTC.

The chain uses TRBV5-4 and TRBJ1-2; no clear D gene. Germline assignment: CDR1 SGHNT and CDR2 YYREEE (reference sequence). V lost 5 bases and J 4 bases, leaving 15 bases between the germline ends. The CDR3 totals 14 residues. The CDR3: CASSEFNNGYGYTF. Here the CDR3 DNA reads TGTGCCAGCAGTGAGTTTAATAATGGCTATGGCTACACCTTC.

V gene TRBV4-1 combines with J gene TRBJ1-5, with D perhaps matching TRBD1 (5 bases). In germline, CDR1 is MGHRA, CDR2 YSYEKL. The CDR3 is 16 amino acids. The V gene lost 2 bases and the J gene lost 0 bases, with 11 bases spanning the gap. The CDR3 region is CASSQSGGNSNQPQHF. The DNA for the CDR3 is TGCGCCAGCAGCCAATCTGGGGGGAATAGCAATCAGCCCCAGCATTTT.

This chain's CDR3 is CASSEGTYRVMETQYF. CDR3 DNA sequence: TGTGCCAGCAGTGAAGGGACTTACAGGGTTATGGAGACCCAGTACTTC. The gene calls are TRBV2 and TRBJ2-5; tentatively, D is TRBD1 (6 bases). This CDR3 comprises 16 residues. Germline V gives CDR1 SNHLY, CDR2 FYNNEI. Trimming left V 1 base short and J 5 bases short, with 17 bases between.

V and J are TRBV29-1 and TRBJ2-1; no clear D. The ends were cut back, 4 bases at V and 15 bases at J, with 7 bases in the middle. Germline V gene data show CDR1 as SQVTM and CDR2 as ANQGSEA. This CDR3 comprises 8 residues. This CDR3 is CSVVGGFF. The CDR3 bases are TGCAGCGTTGTTGGCGGGTTCTTC.

This clone was recorded once. The chain recombines TRBV4-2 with TRBJ2-7, with D tentatively TRBD2 (6 bases). Trimming pared 4 bases from V and 1 base from J, leaving 17 bases between. CDR1 and CDR2 from the germline V gene are LGHNA and YNFKEQ. CDR3 length: 16 residues. The CDR3 spells CASSLNALANSYEQYF. The CDR3 DNA reads TGTGCCAGCAGCCTTAATGCTCTAGCGAATTCCTACGAGCAGTACTTC.

The chain uses TRBV19 and TRBJ2-3; D possibly corresponds to TRBD2 (6 bases). This CDR3 region has 15 residues. V gave up 10 bases and J gave up 8 bases, with 25 bases separating them. CDR1 is LNHDA and CDR2 is SQIVND in the germline V gene (reference sequence). CDR3 sequence reads: CATRRVGPREGTQYF. The CDR3 coding sequence is TGTGCCACCAGGAGGGTCGGGCCCAGGGAAGGTACGCAGTATTTT.

The V and J genes are TRBV5-1 and TRBJ2-3; the D is unclear. This CDR3 comprises 14 residues. Trimming removed 0 bases at V and 7 bases at J, with 12 bases between. The germline V gene encodes CDR1 SGHRS and CDR2 YFSETQ. The CDR3 is CASSLGQTLNTQYF. In DNA, the CDR3 is TGCGCCAGCAGCTTGGGCCAAACTCTAAATACGCAGTATTTT.

The gene calls are TRBV28 and TRBJ1-2; D call uncertain. With 6 bases removed from V and 1 base from J, the gap between germline ends came to 15 bases. The CDR3 covers 15 residues. CDR1 is MDHEN and CDR2 is SYDVKM in the germline V gene. The CDR3 loop reads CASRSSTELNYGYTF. CDR3 bases: TGTGCCAGCAGATCCTCGACGGAGCTTAACTATGGCTACACCTTC.

The chain employs TRBV27 and TRBJ2-5; TRBD2 matches at 8 bases. V shed 5 bases and J 7 bases; nucleotides not matched to a gene: 12. CDR3 length: 15 residues. Germline-derived CDR1 and CDR2 are MNHEY and SMNVEV (reference sequence). The CDR3 DNA follows: TGTGCCAGCAGTCAGACTAGCGTTCGGTCGGGGACCCAGTACTTC. Translation: CASSQTSVRSGTQYF.

This sequence joins TRBV19 and TRBJ1-5; D may be TRBD1 (6 bases). Trimming cost V 0 bases and J 2 bases, with 8 bases left between them. Germline V gene data show CDR1 as LNHDA and CDR2 as SQIVND (reference sequence). The CDR3 has 15 residues. The CDR3 region is CASSIEGAGNQPQHF. The CDR3 region has the DNA TGTGCCAGTAGTATAGAGGGGGCTGGCAATCAGCCCCAGCATTTT.

This clone was detected once. V is TRBV7-6 and J is TRBJ1-4, with 8 bases identical to TRBD1. Trimming cost V 5 bases and J 7 bases; bases outside gene matches: 12. CDR1 and CDR2 (germline): SGHVS, FNYEAQ. The CDR3 loop spans 16 amino acids. CDR3 sequence: CASSPRRGTGGEKLFF. The CDR3 DNA follows: TGTGCCAGCAGCCCAAGAAGGGGGACAGGAGGTGAAAAACTGTTTTTT.

This chain connects TRBV6-5 to TRBJ2-5, with 8 bases aligning to TRBD1. The V and J ends lost 10 bases and 1 base, in that order; junction bases with no gene match: 2. The germline gives CDR1 MNHEY, CDR2 SVGAGI. The CDR3 is made up of 12 amino acids. CDR3 bases: TGTGCCACAGGGGGCAGCCAAGAGACCCAGTACTTC. This codes for CATGGSQETQYF.

The rearrangement links TRBV28 to TRBJ1-6, with D unresolved. This CDR3 region has 14 residues. Trimming took off 3 bases at V and 7 bases at J, with 10 bases between the two ends. CDR1 and CDR2 from the germline V gene are MDHEN and SYDVKM. The CDR3 here is CASSFGRSNSPLHF. CDR3 nucleotide sequence: TGTGCCAGCAGTTTCGGCAGGTCCAATTCACCCCTCCACTTT.

The chain links TRBV7-9 to TRBJ1-1; the D is unclear. Per the germline V gene, CDR1 is SEHNR and CDR2 is FQNEAQ (reference sequence). This CDR3 contains 15 residues. V was clipped by 7 bases and J by 5 bases, with 20 bases between them. The CDR3 region has the DNA TGTGCCAGCACCTCTAGTAAGGGAGCGCGTACTGAAGCTTTCTTT. Translating it yields CASTSSKGARTEAFF.

This chain links TRBV27 with TRBJ1-2; weak D call: TRBD1 (6 bases). CDR1 MNHEY and CDR2 SMNVEV come from the germline V gene (reference sequence). This CDR3 is 19 amino acids long. V dropped 2 bases and J dropped 1 base, with 23 bases sitting between them. The CDR3 here is CASSLTSYRDTGFNYGYTF. CDR3 in DNA: TGTGCCAGCAGTTTAACCTCATACCGGGACACAGGATTTAACTATGGCTACACCTTC.

The gene calls are TRBV30 and TRBJ1-1; TRBD1 is a possible D gene (6 bases). V lost 3 bases and J lost 5, with 13 bases in between. The CDR3 has 13 residues. Germline CDR1 reads GTSNPN; CDR2 reads SVGIG (reference sequence). The CDR3 DNA reads TGTGCCTGGAGCCTAGGGGGATCTACTGAAGCTTTCTTT. As protein: CAWSLGGSTEAFF.

This clone was picked up one time. V usage is TRBV9 and J usage is TRBJ1-6; D possibly corresponds to TRBD1 (5 bases). Germline V gene data show CDR1 as SGDLS and CDR2 as YYNGEE. The CDR3 is 17 amino acids. The V end was cut by 2 bases, the J end by 0 bases, with 12 bases between. CDR3 nucleotide sequence: TGTGCCAGCAGCGTTGGTCGAAGGGGCTCCTATAATTCACCCCTCCACTTT. Residues: CASSVGRRGSYNSPLHF. The full variable domain, in which reference TRBV9 and TRBJ1-6 provide the parts outside the CDR3, is DSGVTQTPKHLITATGQRVTLRCSPRSGDLSVYWYQQSLDQGLQFLIQYYNGEERAKGNILERFSAQQFPDLHSELNLSSLELGDSALYFCASSVGRRGSYNSPLHFGNGTRLTVT.

The rearrangement uses TRBV18 and TRBJ1-1; D not resolved. V was pared by 0 bases and J by 4 bases, with 12 bases between. The CDR3 length is 15 residues. Germline assignment: CDR1 KGHSH and CDR2 LQKENI. CDR3 DNA sequence: TGTGCCAGCTCACCACCGGCTAGAGGGCTCACTGAAGCTTTCTTT. As protein: CASSPPARGLTEAFF.